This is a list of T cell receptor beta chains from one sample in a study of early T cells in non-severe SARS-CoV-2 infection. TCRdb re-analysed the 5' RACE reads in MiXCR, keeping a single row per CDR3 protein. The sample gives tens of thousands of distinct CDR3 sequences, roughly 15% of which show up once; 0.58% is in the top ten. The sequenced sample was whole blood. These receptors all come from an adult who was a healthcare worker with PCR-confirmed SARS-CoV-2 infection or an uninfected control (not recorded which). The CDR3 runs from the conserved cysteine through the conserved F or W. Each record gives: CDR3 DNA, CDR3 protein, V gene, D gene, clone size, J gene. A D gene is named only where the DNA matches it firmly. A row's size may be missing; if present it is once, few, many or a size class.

TGTGCCAGCAGCTTAAACGCCGGGACTAGCGGGGGCCGATTCTTC,CASSLNAGTSGGRFF,TRBV7-3,TRBD2,many,TRBJ2-1
TGCGCCAGCAGCCAGGGTCTCTTGGGACGGAAGATGAACACTGAAGCTTTCTTT,CASSQGLLGRKMNTEAFF,TRBV4-1,.,many,TRBJ1-1
TGCGCCAGCACTGGGGACAGGGGAATGTTGAGGGGCTATGGCTACACCTTC,CASTGDRGMLRGYGYTF,TRBV10-2,TRBD1,few,TRBJ1-2
TGCGCCAGCAGCTTGGTAGTGGGGCGAGCCTACAATGAGCAGTTCTTC,CASSLVVGRAYNEQFF,TRBV5-1,.,many,TRBJ2-1
TGTGCCAGCAGAGAGACCACCACCAATCAGCCCCAGCATTTT,CASRETTTNQPQHF,TRBV6-1,.,few,TRBJ1-5
TGTGCCAGCAGCCCAGGGACAGGGGGATCCCAAGATACGCAGTATTTT,CASSPGTGGSQDTQYF,TRBV4-2,TRBD1,.,TRBJ2-3
TGTGCCAGCAGCCGACGGGACATAAACTATGGCTACACCTTC,CASSRRDINYGYTF,TRBV4-2,.,.,TRBJ1-2
TGCGCCAGCAGCCCAACTAGCGGGGTTGCCAAAAACATTCAGTACTTC,CASSPTSGVAKNIQYF,TRBV5-1,TRBD2,few,TRBJ2-4
TGTGCCATCAGTGAGCCCCCGGGGTTAAGCACAGATACGCAGTATTTT,CAISEPPGLSTDTQYF,TRBV10-3,.,.,TRBJ2-3
TGTGCCAGCAGCCACGGAAGGGAGGTTGGAAACATTCAGTACTTC,CASSHGREVGNIQYF,TRBV6-6,.,.,TRBJ2-4
TGCAGCGTAAAGGACACCTCCTTCTATGGCTACACCTTC,CSVKDTSFYGYTF,TRBV29-1,.,few,TRBJ1-2
TGCGCCAGCAGCCTTGCGAGCATTTCTGGAAACACCATATATTTT,CASSLASISGNTIYF,TRBV5-1,.,.,TRBJ1-3
TGTGCCAGCAGCCCCCATGGGGGGCGCAGGCCGGAGACCCAGTACTTC,CASSPHGGRRPETQYF,TRBV5-4,.,.,TRBJ2-5
TGCTCGAGCAGGCGGGGAACCAACTATGGCTACACCTTC,CSSRRGTNYGYTF,TRBV29-1,.,once,TRBJ1-2
TGTGCCAGCAGCTTGGCGGTGGACAGGGGGAATGAAAAACTGTTTTTT,CASSLAVDRGNEKLFF,TRBV5-5,TRBD1,few,TRBJ1-4
TGTGCCAGCAACGGGGACAGCTCCAAAAACATTCAGTACTTC,CASNGDSSKNIQYF,TRBV2,TRBD1,.,TRBJ2-4
TGTGCCTGGAGTGAACAGGAACTCTATGGCTACACCTTC,CAWSEQELYGYTF,TRBV30,.,few,TRBJ1-2
TGTGCCAGCAGTGAGTCAGGGGCTGGGAACACTGAAGCTTTCTTT,CASSESGAGNTEAFF,TRBV2,.,.,TRBJ1-1
TGCAGCGTTGAAGATCCGAGTCAGAACGGGGAGCTGTTTTTT,CSVEDPSQNGELFF,TRBV29-1,.,few,TRBJ2-2
TGTGCCAGCAGCGGAGCCGGGGGGGCCCACTACAATGAGCAGTTCTTC,CASSGAGGAHYNEQFF,TRBV5-6,TRBD2,once,TRBJ2-1
TGTGCCAGCAGTTCCGGACTAGCGGGGGGGTATGGCATTCAGTACTTC,CASSSGLAGGYGIQYF,TRBV5-6,TRBD2,many,TRBJ2-4
TGTGCCAGCAGCCTCCTTACTGAAAAACTGTTTTTT,CASSLLTEKLFF,TRBV13,.,.,TRBJ1-4
TGTGCCAGCTCACCACCGGGGGGGGGCAATGAGCAGTTCTTC,CASSPPGGGNEQFF,TRBV18,TRBD2,few,TRBJ2-1
TGCGCCAGCAGTCTTAAACCGACGGATAGCAATCAGCCCCAGCATTTT,CASSLKPTDSNQPQHF,TRBV5-1,.,.,TRBJ1-5
TGTGCCAGCAGCCAACGGGAGGGACTCACTCAGTTTTATGGCTACACCTTC,CASSQREGLTQFYGYTF,TRBV2,.,many,TRBJ1-2
TGTGCCAGCAGCTTGGGGGTTGAGCAGTTCTTC,CASSLGVEQFF,TRBV5-6,.,few,TRBJ2-1
TGTGCCAGCAGTTTTTTTCTGGGGGCCAACGTCCTGACTTTC,CASSFFLGANVLTF,TRBV12-3/TRBV12-4,.,.,TRBJ2-6
TGTGCCAGCAGCCCTGACAGGAGTAAGTACAATGAGCAGTTCTTC,CASSPDRSKYNEQFF,TRBV7-6,.,.,TRBJ2-1
TGTGCCAGCAGTGACGGACAGGGCCCCCAGCCCCAGCATTTT,CASSDGQGPQPQHF,TRBV2,TRBD1,.,TRBJ1-5
TGTGCCAGTACCGCCCTGGGACAGGGTGAGGATCAGCCCCAGCATTTT,CASTALGQGEDQPQHF,TRBV19,TRBD1,few,TRBJ1-5
TGTGCCAGCAGTCCCCCCGGGACAGGCTATGGCTACACCTTC,CASSPPGTGYGYTF,TRBV28,TRBD1,.,TRBJ1-2
TGCGCCAGCAGCTTGGAGTGGCAGCCAAATGAAAAACTGTTTTTT,CASSLEWQPNEKLFF,TRBV5-1,.,.,TRBJ1-4
TGCAGCGCTAGAGGAGAACAGGGAGGATGGGATAATTCACCCCTCCACTTT,CSARGEQGGWDNSPLHF,TRBV20-1,.,.,TRBJ1-6
TGTGCCAGCAGCCAAACCGGGGAGCTGTTTTTT,CASSQTGELFF,TRBV12-3/TRBV12-4,.,.,TRBJ2-2
TGCAGTGCTAGAGATCCCCAGCGGGGGGGACGTACAGATACGCAGTATTTT,CSARDPQRGGRTDTQYF,TRBV20-1,TRBD2,few,TRBJ2-3
TGCGCCAGCAGCCAAGAACCCCCAGGGAACACTGAAGCTTTCTTT,CASSQEPPGNTEAFF,TRBV4-1,.,few,TRBJ1-1
TGTGCCACCGATCGGGGCAGCCCATTGAACACTGAAGCTTTCTTT,CATDRGSPLNTEAFF,TRBV7-7,.,.,TRBJ1-1
TGCGCCAGCAGTACCACCGGGACAGGGTCGAGTACTGAAGCTTTCTTT,CASSTTGTGSSTEAFF,TRBV5-1,TRBD1,many,TRBJ1-1
TGTGCCAGTAGTACTCAGAGTGGGGATACGCAGTATTTT,CASSTQSGDTQYF,TRBV19,.,few,TRBJ2-3
TGTGCCAGCAGCCAAGGAACAGGGTTGGCGACTGAAGCTTTCTTT,CASSQGTGLATEAFF,TRBV3-1,.,once,TRBJ1-1
TGCAGCGTTTCGGATGGGAATACGCAGTATTTT,CSVSDGNTQYF,TRBV29-1,.,.,TRBJ2-3
TGTGCCAGCAGCAGTTGGACAGGGGGGTCCCACAATGAGCAGTTCTTC,CASSSWTGGSHNEQFF,TRBV6-1,TRBD1,.,TRBJ2-1
TGTGCCAGCACTCTCGTGGGGCAGGGTAACACTGAAGCTTTCTTT,CASTLVGQGNTEAFF,TRBV6-1,.,few,TRBJ1-1
TGTGCCAGCAGCTTACATGGTGCTAGCGGGAAAGAGACCCAGTACTTC,CASSLHGASGKETQYF,TRBV7-3,TRBD2,few,TRBJ2-5
TGTGCCAGCAGGGGGACAGGGAACACCGGGGAGCTGTTTTTT,CASRGTGNTGELFF,TRBV7-3,TRBD1,.,TRBJ2-2
TGCAGTGCTCTTACTGTCCCGGGACTAGCACGAGAGACCCAGTACTTC,CSALTVPGLARETQYF,TRBV20-1,TRBD2,few,TRBJ2-5
TGTGCCAGCAGCCCGCAAGGGGAGACCCAGTACTTC,CASSPQGETQYF,TRBV12-3/TRBV12-4,.,few,TRBJ2-5
TGCGCCAGCAGCCAAGATAACTTCTATGGCTACACCTTC,CASSQDNFYGYTF,TRBV4-1,.,.,TRBJ1-2
TGTGCCAGCAGTGAATTAGGGGGGGGCTCCAATGAGCAGTTCTTC,CASSELGGGSNEQFF,TRBV6-1,.,.,TRBJ2-1
TGTGCCAGCAGTTCTTTCAACACCGGGGAGCTGTTTTTT,CASSSFNTGELFF,TRBV12-3/TRBV12-4,.,many,TRBJ2-2
TGTGCCAGCAGCACCAATGGGGCGTTGAGGACTGAAGCTTTCTTT,CASSTNGALRTEAFF,TRBV14,.,few,TRBJ1-1